This T cell receptor (beta chain) was recovered during a study of blood T cell repertoires in COVID-19. The CDR3 runs to 12 residues. The V end lost 6 bases, the J end lost 4 bases, and 9 bases lay between the germline ends. Germline V CDR1 and CDR2: MNHEY, SVGAGI. The table came from immunoSEQ multiplex PCR; TCRdb's copy has only in-frame clones and leaves some out. The sample consists of about 410,000 clones, approximately 89% of them appearing once. Sequencing was carried out using PBMCs or T cells enriched from blood (not recorded which). J is TRBJ1-2 and V is TRBV6-5; no reliable D call. This TCR came from a woman aged 30 to 39 who had recovered from COVID-19. The CDR3 region is CASREGAYGYTF. The CDR3 DNA sequence: TGTGCCAGCAGGGAGGGAGCCTATGGCTACACCTTC.